Reported below is one TCR beta chain. Its antigen remains unknown. The PCR was carried out with 60 Vbeta primers and 13 Jbeta primers. The data were produced by immunoSEQ multiplex PCR, yet TCRdb's version contains in-frame clones alone and is incomplete. The table has about 260,000 clones, 84% seen once. This sample was taken from a study of cytomegalovirus exposure and HLA in healthy donors. Trimming at V came to 3 bases and at J to 9 bases, leaving 17 bases not matched to a gene. The CDR3 loop spans 19 amino acids. Germline V gene lookup returns CDR1 MDHEN and CDR2 SYDVKM. Overall study findings and caveats: Per a prior analysis, the majority of TCR beta V segments were productive roughly 87% or roughly 30% of the time.

Material: PBMCs. The clonotype originates from a woman in her thirties or forties in good health and CMV-seropositive. This chain connects TRBV28 to TRBJ2-5; 15 nucleotides line up with TRBD2. CDR3 in amino acids: CASSLPLPGLAGGAKAQYF. The CDR3 region has the DNA TGTGCCAGCAGTTTGCCCCTCCCGGGACTAGCGGGAGGTGCTAAGGCCCAGTACTTC.